Presented here are 22 T cell receptor beta chains from one specimen sequenced in a study of early T cells in non-severe SARS-CoV-2 infection. TCRdb fed the 5' RACE reads into MiXCR, producing one record per CDR3 protein. The sample carries about 71,000 distinct CDR3 sequences, around 15% recorded once. This specimen was whole blood, taken at baseline. These receptors originate from an adult who was a healthcare worker with PCR-confirmed SARS-CoV-2 infection or an uninfected control (not recorded which).

This clonotype was recorded many times. The chain is built from TRBV7-2 and TRBJ2-7, with D maybe TRBD2 (5 bases). Trimming pared 8 bases from V and 6 bases from J, leaving 17 bases between. CDR3 size: 13 residues. The germline V gene encodes CDR1 SGHTA and CDR2 FQGNSA. The CDR3 bases are TGTGCCAGCGGGTTAGCGCTATCGGGCGAGCAGTACTTC. It translates to CASGLALSGEQYF.

The chain employs TRBV12-3 or TRBV12-4 and TRBJ2-7; 11 bases align to TRBD1. This CDR3 has 16 residues. V lost 6 bases, J lost 1 base, and 8 bases stayed unmatched. The CDR3 protein is CASRAGTGGYSYEQYF. DNA of the CDR3: TGTGCCAGCAGGGCCGGGACAGGGGGGTATTCCTACGAGCAGTACTTC.

This clonotype has just a few counts. The chain is built from TRBV6-5 and TRBJ2-3; 10 nucleotides line up with TRBD1. Germline CDR1 is MNHEY and CDR2 is SVGAGI. Trimming cost V 5 bases and J 0 bases; bases outside gene matches: 8. This CDR3 spans 17 amino acids. The CDR3 nucleotides read TGTGCCAGCAGTCTCCGAGGGACAGGGGATAGCACAGATACGCAGTATTTT. It codes for CASSLRGTGDSTDTQYF.

This clonotype was found a few times. The chain combines TRBV5-1 with TRBJ2-2; D not resolved. The V end was cut by 6 bases, the J end by 0 bases, with 9 bases between. The CDR3 is 14 amino acids. Germline V gives CDR1 SGHRS, CDR2 YFSETQ. This chain's CDR3 is CASKERTNTGELFF. For the CDR3, the DNA is TGCGCCAGCAAGGAGCGAACGAACACCGGGGAGCTGTTTTTT.

This clonotype was found many times. The chain joins TRBV3-1 to TRBJ2-3, with no clear D. Germline loops: CDR1 LGHDT, CDR2 YNNKEL (reference sequence). The V gene lost 4 bases and the J gene lost 5 bases, with 22 bases spanning the gap. The CDR3 length is 17 residues. The CDR3 is CASSPFRVADNIDTQYF. The CDR3 coding sequence is TGTGCCAGCAGCCCCTTTCGGGTAGCAGATAATATAGATACGCAGTATTTT.

Ten or more counts support this clonotype. This rearrangement joins TRBV20-1 to TRBJ1-5, with D possibly being TRBD1 (5 bases). V dropped 5 bases and J dropped 3 bases, with 14 bases sitting between them. Germline V gives CDR1 DFQATT, CDR2 SNEGSKA (reference sequence). This CDR3 is built from 14 residues. CDR3 DNA: TGCAGTGCTTCTGACAGTACCGACAATCAGCCCCAGCATTTT. It yields the protein CSASDSTDNQPQHF.

Many counts were recorded for this clonotype. CDR3 coding DNA: TGTGCCACCAGCGGTACCTACAATGAGCAGTTCTTC. Amino acid sequence: CATSGTYNEQFF. The chain employs TRBV24-1 and TRBJ2-1; D not resolved. The V gene lost 7 bases and the J gene lost 2 bases, with 5 bases spanning the gap. CDR3 length: 12 amino acids. CDR1 KGHDR and CDR2 SFDVKD come from the germline V gene.

CDR3 region: CASSSDRAHEKLFF. DNA of the CDR3: TGTGCCAGCAGCTCGGACAGGGCCCATGAAAAACTGTTTTTT. This chain joins TRBV5-4 and TRBJ1-4; 8 nucleotides line up with TRBD1. This CDR3 has 14 amino acids. Trimming cost V 3 bases and J 6 bases; bases outside gene matches: 4. Germline CDR1 and CDR2: SGHNT and YYREEE (reference sequence).

The chain links TRBV27 to TRBJ1-1; D remains unclear. The CDR3 runs 12 residues. V dropped 8 bases and J dropped 1 base, with 8 bases sitting between them. The germline gives CDR1 MNHEY, CDR2 SMNVEV (reference sequence). As DNA, the CDR3 is TGTGCCAGCTTTCGGGGGAACACTGAAGCTTTCTTT. This translates into CASFRGNTEAFF.

The chain joins TRBV30 to TRBJ2-1; TRBD2 agrees at 13 bases. Germline V gene lookup returns CDR1 GTSNPN and CDR2 SVGIG (reference sequence). The CDR3 is made up of 14 amino acids. The V gene end was trimmed by 3 bases and the J gene end by 16 bases; junction bases not matched to a gene: 12. CDR3 protein: CAWRGTSGITPEFF. The CDR3 bases are TGTGCCTGGAGAGGGACTAGCGGGATCACACCGGAATTCTTC.

The chain uses TRBV18 and TRBJ2-7; 7 bases line up with TRBD2. V shed 1 base, J shed 3 bases, and the junction held 9 bases outside the gene matches. Germline values: CDR1 KGHSH, CDR2 LQKENI. CDR3 size: 16 residues. DNA for the CDR3: TGTGCCAGCTCACCACTTCGGACTAGAAGATACTACGAGCAGTACTTC. Encoded protein: CASSPLRTRRYYEQYF.

This clonotype showed up many times. This chain uses TRBV6-5 with TRBJ2-1; 8 bases line up with TRBD2. The CDR3 spans 16 residues. The germline V gene encodes CDR1 MNHEY and CDR2 SVGAGI. V shed 2 bases and J 4 bases; nucleotides not matched to a gene: 7. The CDR3 coding sequence is TGTGCCAGCAGTTACAGCGAGCGGGGGATTTACAATGAGCAGTTCTTC. As protein: CASSYSERGIYNEQFF.

The gene calls are TRBV6-5 and TRBJ2-7, with D maybe TRBD1 (6 bases). V was cut by 6 bases and J by 6 bases, with 21 bases left in between. Germline CDR1 reads MNHEY; CDR2 reads SVGAGI. The CDR3 extends over 15 amino acids. This CDR3 is CASSNLPGHFSEQYF. CDR3 nucleotides: TGTGCCAGCAGCAACCTCCCGGGACATTTCTCCGAGCAGTACTTC.

This clonotype appeared a few times. The chain employs TRBV20-1 and TRBJ2-1, with 12 bases fitting TRBD2. J lost 5 bases, V lost 0 bases, and 8 bases had no gene match. CDR3 length: 17 amino acids. The germline V gene has CDR1 DFQATT and CDR2 SNEGSKA (reference sequence). Here the CDR3 reads CSARDHRLAGAHNEQFF. DNA for the CDR3: TGCAGTGCTAGAGATCACCGACTAGCGGGAGCCCACAATGAGCAGTTCTTC.

This clonotype has a count of ten or more. V gene TRBV28 combines with J gene TRBJ2-2; 7 bases agree with TRBD2. V was clipped by 7 bases and J by 7 bases; unmatched bases: 9. Germline V CDR1 and CDR2: MDHEN, SYDVKM. CDR3 length equals 14 residues. The CDR3 nucleotides are TGTGCCAGCACCCTGGCGGGAGAAAACGGGGAGCTGTTTTTT. Translation: CASTLAGENGELFF.

The sample holds many counts of this clonotype. This chain connects TRBV14 to TRBJ2-3; a weak D match, TRBD1 (5 bases). V was clipped by 4 bases and J by 5 bases, with 22 bases between them. Germline CDR1 reads SGHDN; CDR2 reads FVKESK. This CDR3 is built from 17 residues. CDR3 region: CASSPGRRGHWGDTQYF. Here the CDR3 DNA reads TGTGCCAGCAGCCCCGGTCGTCGCGGACACTGGGGAGATACGCAGTATTTT. The whole variable domain, remainder taken from reference TRBV14 and TRBJ2-3, is EAGVTQFPSHSVIEKGQTVTLRCDPISGHDNLYWYRRVMGKEIKFLLHFVKESKQDESGMPNNRFLAERTGGTYSTLKVQPAELEDSGVYFCASSPGRRGHWGDTQYFGPGTRLTVL.

The chain's CDR3 is CASSDRGWEQYF. CDR3 sequence (DNA): TGTGCCAGCAGTGACAGGGGGTGGGAGCAGTACTTC. The chain has TRBV6-1 and TRBJ2-7; 7 nucleotides agree with TRBD1. Germline V gene lookup returns CDR1 MNHNS and CDR2 SASEGT. The J segment lost 7 bases and the V segment lost 3 bases, leaving 3 bases of the junction unmatched. The CDR3 spans 12 residues.

This clonotype was detected a few times. This chain links TRBV29-1 with TRBJ1-1, with D possibly matching TRBD1 (5 bases). V lost 4 bases, J lost 5 bases, and 11 bases lay in between. The CDR3 is made up of 12 amino acids. Per the germline V gene, CDR1 is SQVTM and CDR2 is ANQGSEA. CDR3 DNA sequence: TGCAGCGTTGCAGAGGGGCGAACTGAAGCTTTCTTT. Protein: CSVAEGRTEAFF.

This chain joins TRBV4-2 and TRBJ2-5, with 13 bases identical to TRBD2. This CDR3 comprises 18 residues. CDR1 LGHNA and CDR2 YNFKEQ come from the germline V gene. Trimming at V came to 0 bases and at J to 5 bases, leaving 9 bases not matched to a gene. CDR3 sequence: CASSQEVGLAGTGETQYF. The CDR3 coding sequence is TGTGCCAGCAGCCAAGAGGTGGGACTAGCGGGAACGGGGGAGACCCAGTACTTC.

The chain is built from TRBV9 and TRBJ2-1; D is possibly TRBD2 (6 bases). CDR3 length: 20 amino acids. CDR1 SGDLS and CDR2 YYNGEE come from the germline V gene. V was pared by 0 bases and J by 0 bases, with 22 bases between. CDR3 region: CASSVGIAGRVLSSYNEQFF. The CDR3 nucleotides are TGTGCCAGCAGCGTAGGAATTGCGGGAAGGGTTCTAAGCTCCTACAATGAGCAGTTCTTC.

This sequence joins TRBV7-9 and TRBJ1-6; D is unclear. Germline assignment: CDR1 SEHNR and CDR2 FQNEAQ (reference sequence). V was clipped by 5 bases and J by 7 bases, with 6 bases between them. CDR3 length: 12 amino acids. CDR3 amino acids: CASSAGNSPLHF. In nucleotides, the CDR3 is TGTGCCAGCAGCGCAGGCAATTCACCCCTCCACTTT.

CDR3 region: CAGSRDSSQETQYF. CDR3 coding DNA: TGCGCCGGATCCCGGGACAGCTCGCAAGAGACCCAGTACTTC. The chain has TRBV5-1 and TRBJ2-5, with TRBD1 matching 7 bases. CDR3 length: 14 residues. V lost 10 bases, J lost 2 bases, and 11 bases stayed unmatched. Germline V CDR1 and CDR2: SGHRS, YFSETQ.